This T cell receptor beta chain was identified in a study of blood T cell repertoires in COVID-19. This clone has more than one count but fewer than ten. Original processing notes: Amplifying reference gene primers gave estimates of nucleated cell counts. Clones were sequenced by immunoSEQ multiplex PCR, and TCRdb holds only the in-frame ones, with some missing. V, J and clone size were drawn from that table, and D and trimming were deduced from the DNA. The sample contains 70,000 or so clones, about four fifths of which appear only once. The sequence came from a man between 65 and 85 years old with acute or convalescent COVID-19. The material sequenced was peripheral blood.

CDR3 in DNA: TGTGCCAGCGGCCGGACAGGGGGAGTTTACAATGAGCAGTTCTTC. Its translation is CASGRTGGVYNEQFF. The chain carries TRBV5-8 and TRBJ2-1; 10 bases line up with TRBD1. The junction had 8 bases not matched to a gene; V was cut back by 7 bases and J by 4 bases. Germline lookup yields CDR1 SGHTS and CDR2 YDEGEE. There are 15 residues in the CDR3.